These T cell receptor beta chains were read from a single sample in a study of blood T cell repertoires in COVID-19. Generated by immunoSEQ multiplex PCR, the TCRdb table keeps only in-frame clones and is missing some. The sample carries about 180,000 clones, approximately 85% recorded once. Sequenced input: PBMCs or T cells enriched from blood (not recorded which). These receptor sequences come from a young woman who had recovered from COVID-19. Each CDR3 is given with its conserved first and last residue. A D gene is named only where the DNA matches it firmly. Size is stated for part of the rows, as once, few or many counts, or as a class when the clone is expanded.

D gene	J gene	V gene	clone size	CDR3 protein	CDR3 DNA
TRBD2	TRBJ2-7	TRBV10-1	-	CASSEGLADSYEQYF	TGCGCCAGCAGTGAGGGACTAGCGGATTCCTACGAGCAGTACTTC
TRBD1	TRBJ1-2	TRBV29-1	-	CSVDSIWTGVYGYTF	TGCAGCGTTGACAGTATTTGGACAGGAGTCTATGGCTACACCTTC
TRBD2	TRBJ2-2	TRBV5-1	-	CASSVLAGGPSGGELFF	TGCGCCAGCAGCGTACTAGCGGGAGGGCCCTCGGGCGGGGAGCTGTTTTTT
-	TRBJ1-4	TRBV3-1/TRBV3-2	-	CASSLQGMNEKLFF	TGTGCCAGCAGCCTCCAGGGCATGAATGAAAAACTGTTTTTT
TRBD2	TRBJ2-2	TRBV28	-	CASSLLLAGGPRAGELFF	TGTGCCAGCAGTTTATTACTAGCGGGAGGGCCTAGGGCCGGGGAGCTGTTTTTT
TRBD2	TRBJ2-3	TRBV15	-	CATSRAGGSGADTQYF	TGTGCCACCAGCAGAGCGGGCGGGAGTGGGGCAGATACGCAGTATTTT
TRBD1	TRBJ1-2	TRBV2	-	CASRQGQHGYTF	TGTGCCAGCAGACAGGGACAGCATGGCTACACCTTC
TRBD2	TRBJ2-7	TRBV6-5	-	CASSRRTSGTYEQYF	TGTGCCAGCAGTCGAAGGACTAGCGGGACCTACGAGCAGTACTTC
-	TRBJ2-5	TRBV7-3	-	CASSLLSQETQYF	TGTGCCAGCAGCTTACTCTCCCAAGAGACCCAGTACTTC
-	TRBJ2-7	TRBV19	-	CASSPGRLASEQYF	TGTGCCAGTAGTCCAGGCCGGCTGGCCTCCGAGCAGTACTTC
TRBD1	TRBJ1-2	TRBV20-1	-	CSARGTGGYTF	TGCAGTGCTAGAGGGACAGGAGGCTACACCTTC
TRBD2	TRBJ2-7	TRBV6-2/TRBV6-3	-	CASSSGTSGRASYEQYF	TGTGCCAGCAGTTCCGGGACTAGCGGGAGGGCCTCTTACGAGCAGTACTTC
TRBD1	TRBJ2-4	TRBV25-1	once	CASRTGTADQYF	TGTGCCAGCAGAACCGGGACAGCCGACCAGTACTTC
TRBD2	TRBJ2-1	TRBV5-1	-	CASSLSPSGQSFNEQFF	TGCGCCAGCAGCTTATCACCTAGCGGCCAATCATTCAATGAGCAGTTCTTC
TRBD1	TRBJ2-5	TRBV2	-	CASSPGQGASETQYF	TGTGCCAGCAGCCCCGGACAGGGGGCATCGGAGACCCAGTACTTC
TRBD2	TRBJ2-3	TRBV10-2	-	CASSGGRLTDTQYF	TGCGCCAGCAGTGGCGGGAGGCTCACAGATACGCAGTATTTT
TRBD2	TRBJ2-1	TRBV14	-	CASSQEWGPTGLADYNEQFF	TGTGCCAGCAGCCAAGAATGGGGCCCGACTGGACTAGCGGATTACAATGAGCAGTTCTTC
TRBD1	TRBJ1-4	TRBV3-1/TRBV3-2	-	CASSQGDSNEKLFF	TGTGCCAGCAGCCAAGGGGACAGTAATGAAAAACTGTTTTTT
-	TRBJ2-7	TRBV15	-	CATSGTLGSYEQYF	TGTGCCACCAGCGGGACACTTGGATCCTACGAGCAGTACTTC
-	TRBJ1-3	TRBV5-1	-	CASSGTGQSGNTIYF	TGCGCCAGCAGCGGAACAGGACAGTCCGGGAACACCATATATTTT
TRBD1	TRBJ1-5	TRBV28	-	CASSWGTGGHQPQHF	TGTGCCAGCAGTTGGGGGACAGGGGGGCATCAGCCCCAGCATTTT
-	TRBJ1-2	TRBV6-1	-	CASSEVAGLYGYTF	TGTGCCAGCAGTGAAGTTGCAGGGCTCTATGGCTACACCTTC
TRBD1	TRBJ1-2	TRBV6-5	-	CASSARQGLGYGYTF	TGTGCCAGCAGCGCCCGACAGGGACTAGGCTATGGCTACACCTTC
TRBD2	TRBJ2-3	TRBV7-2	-	CASSPQSSGRVADTQYF	TGTGCCAGCAGCCCGCAATCTAGCGGGAGGGTCGCCGATACGCAGTATTTT
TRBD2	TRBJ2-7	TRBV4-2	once	CASSSTETSGRYEQYF	TGTGCCAGCAGCTCCACAGAGACTAGCGGGAGATACGAGCAGTACTTC